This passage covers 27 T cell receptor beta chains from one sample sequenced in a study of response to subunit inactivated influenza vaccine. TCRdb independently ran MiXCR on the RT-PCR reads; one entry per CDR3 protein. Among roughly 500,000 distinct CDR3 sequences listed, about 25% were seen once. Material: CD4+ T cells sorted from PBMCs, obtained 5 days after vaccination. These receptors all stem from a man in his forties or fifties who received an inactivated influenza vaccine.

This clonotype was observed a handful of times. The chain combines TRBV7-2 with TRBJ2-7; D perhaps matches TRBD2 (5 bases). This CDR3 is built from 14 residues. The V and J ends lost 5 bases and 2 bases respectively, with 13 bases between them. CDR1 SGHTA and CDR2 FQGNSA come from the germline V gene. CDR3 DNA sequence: TGTGCCAGCAGCCCAACTCGGGGAACCTACGAGCAGTACTTC. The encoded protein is CASSPTRGTYEQYF.

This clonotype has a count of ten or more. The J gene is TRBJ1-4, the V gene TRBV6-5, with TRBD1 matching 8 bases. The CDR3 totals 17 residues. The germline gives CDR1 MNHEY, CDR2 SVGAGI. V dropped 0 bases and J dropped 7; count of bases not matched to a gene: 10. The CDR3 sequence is CASSYSPPTGAGEKLFF. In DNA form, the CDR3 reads TGTGCCAGCAGTTACTCACCTCCGACAGGGGCAGGTGAAAAACTGTTTTTT.

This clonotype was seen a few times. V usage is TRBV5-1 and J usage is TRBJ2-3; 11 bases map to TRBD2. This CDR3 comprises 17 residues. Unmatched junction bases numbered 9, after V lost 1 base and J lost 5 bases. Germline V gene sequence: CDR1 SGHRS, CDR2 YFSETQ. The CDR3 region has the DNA TGCGCCAGCAGCTTGAGTCTAGCGGGAGGATTCGGAGATACGCAGTATTTT. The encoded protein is CASSLSLAGGFGDTQYF. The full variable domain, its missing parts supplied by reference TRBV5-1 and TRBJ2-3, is KAGVTQTPRYLIKTRGQQVTLSCSPISGHRSVSWYQQTPGQGLQFLFEYFSETQRNKGNFPGRFSGRQFSNSRSEMNVSTLELGDSALYLCASSLSLAGGFGDTQYFGPGTRLTVL.

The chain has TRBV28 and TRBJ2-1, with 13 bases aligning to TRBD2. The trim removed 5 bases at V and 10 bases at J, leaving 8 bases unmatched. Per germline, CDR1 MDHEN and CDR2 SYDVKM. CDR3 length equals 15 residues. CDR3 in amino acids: CASSTGTSGMREQFF. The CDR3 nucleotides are TGTGCCAGCAGTACAGGGACTAGCGGGATGAGGGAGCAGTTCTTC.

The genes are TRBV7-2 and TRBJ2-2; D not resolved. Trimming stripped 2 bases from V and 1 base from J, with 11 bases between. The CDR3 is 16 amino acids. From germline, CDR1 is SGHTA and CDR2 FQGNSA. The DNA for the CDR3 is TGTGCCAGCAGCTTACGGCGAATCCAGAACACCGGGGAGCTGTTTTTT. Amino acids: CASSLRRIQNTGELFF.

In nucleotides, the CDR3 is TGCGCCAGCAGCCAAATACGGACTAGCGTGCCTAGCTCCTACAATGAGCAGTTCTTC. This sequence encodes CASSQIRTSVPSSYNEQFF. The chain combines TRBV4-1 with TRBJ2-1; 9 bases are a match to TRBD2. With 2 bases clipped from V and 0 bases from J, the junction kept 11 bases outside the gene matches. Germline CDR1 reads MGHRA; CDR2 reads YSYEKL. This CDR3 spans 19 amino acids.

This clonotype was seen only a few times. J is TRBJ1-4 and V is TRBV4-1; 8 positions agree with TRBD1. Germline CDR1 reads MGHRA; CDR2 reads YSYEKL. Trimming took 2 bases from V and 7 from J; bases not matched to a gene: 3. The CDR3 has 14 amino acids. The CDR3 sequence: CASSQTGGGEKLFF. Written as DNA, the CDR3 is TGCGCCAGCAGCCAAACAGGGGGTGGTGAAAAACTGTTTTTT.

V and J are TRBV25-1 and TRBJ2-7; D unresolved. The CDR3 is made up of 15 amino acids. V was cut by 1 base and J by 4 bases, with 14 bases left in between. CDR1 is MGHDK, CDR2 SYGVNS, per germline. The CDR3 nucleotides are TGTGCCAGCAGTGAATCGGTAGGGTTCGGATACGAGCAGTACTTC. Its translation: CASSESVGFGYEQYF.

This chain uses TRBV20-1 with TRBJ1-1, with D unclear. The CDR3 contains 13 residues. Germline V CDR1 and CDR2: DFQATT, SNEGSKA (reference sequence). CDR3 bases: TGCCGCGGTAATCGGGATATGAACACTGAAGCTTTCTTT. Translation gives CRGNRDMNTEAFF.

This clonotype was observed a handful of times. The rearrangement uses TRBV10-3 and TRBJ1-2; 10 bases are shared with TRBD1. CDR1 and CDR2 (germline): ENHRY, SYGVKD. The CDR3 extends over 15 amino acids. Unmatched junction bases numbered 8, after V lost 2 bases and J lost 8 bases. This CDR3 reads CAISETIRDRGGYTF. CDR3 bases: TGTGCCATCAGTGAGACTATACGGGACAGGGGAGGCTACACCTTC.

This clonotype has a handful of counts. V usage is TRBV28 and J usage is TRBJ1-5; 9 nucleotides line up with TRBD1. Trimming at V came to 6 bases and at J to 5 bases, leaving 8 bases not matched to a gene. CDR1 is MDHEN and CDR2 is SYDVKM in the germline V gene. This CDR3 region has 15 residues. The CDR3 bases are TGTGCCAGCAGGGGCCGGACAGGGGAGTATCAGCCCCAGCATTTT. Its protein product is CASRGRTGEYQPQHF. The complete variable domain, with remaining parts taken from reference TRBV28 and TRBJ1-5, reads DVKVTQSSRYLVKRTGEKVFLECVQDMDHENMFWYRQDPGLGLRLIYFSYDVKMKEKGDIPEGYSVSREKKERFSLILESASTNQTSMYLCASRGRTGEYQPQHFGDGTRLSIL.

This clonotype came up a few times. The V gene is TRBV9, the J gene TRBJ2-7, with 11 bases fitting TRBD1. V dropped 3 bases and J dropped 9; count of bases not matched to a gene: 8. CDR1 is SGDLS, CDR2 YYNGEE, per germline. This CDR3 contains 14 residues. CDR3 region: CASSAGQGAMAQYF. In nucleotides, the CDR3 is TGTGCCAGCAGCGCCGGACAGGGGGCAATGGCGCAGTACTTC. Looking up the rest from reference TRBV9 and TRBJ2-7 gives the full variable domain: DSGVTQTPKHLITATGQRVTLRCSPRSGDLSVYWYQQSLDQGLQFLIQYYNGEERAKGNILERFSAQQFPDLHSELNLSSLELGDSALYFCASSAGQGAMAQYFGPGTRLTVT.

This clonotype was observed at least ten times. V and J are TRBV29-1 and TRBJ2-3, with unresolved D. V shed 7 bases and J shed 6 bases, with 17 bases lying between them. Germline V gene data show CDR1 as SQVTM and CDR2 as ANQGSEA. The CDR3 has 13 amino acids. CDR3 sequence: CSAGQRNFDTQYF. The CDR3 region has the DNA TGCAGCGCTGGGCAACGAAATTTTGATACGCAGTATTTT.

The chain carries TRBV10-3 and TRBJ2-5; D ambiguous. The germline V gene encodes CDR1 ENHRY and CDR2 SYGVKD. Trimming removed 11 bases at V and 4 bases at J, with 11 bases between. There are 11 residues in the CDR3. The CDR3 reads CASQNGETQYF. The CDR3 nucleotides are TGTGCCTCGCAGAATGGAGAGACCCAGTACTTC.

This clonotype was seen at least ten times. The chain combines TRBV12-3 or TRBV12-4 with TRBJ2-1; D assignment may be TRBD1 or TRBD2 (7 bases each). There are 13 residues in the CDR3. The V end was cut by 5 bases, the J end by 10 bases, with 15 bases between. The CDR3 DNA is TGTGCCAGCAGTCCACGACAGGGAGGGGAGCAGTTCTTC. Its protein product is CASSPRQGGEQFF.

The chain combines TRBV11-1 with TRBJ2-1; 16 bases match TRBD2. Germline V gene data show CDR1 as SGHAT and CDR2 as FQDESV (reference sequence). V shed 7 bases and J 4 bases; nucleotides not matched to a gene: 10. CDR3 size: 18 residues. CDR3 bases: TGTGCCAGCACCAACTTGGGGGGACTAGCGGGAGGGTACAATGAGCAGTTCTTC. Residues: CASTNLGGLAGGYNEQFF.

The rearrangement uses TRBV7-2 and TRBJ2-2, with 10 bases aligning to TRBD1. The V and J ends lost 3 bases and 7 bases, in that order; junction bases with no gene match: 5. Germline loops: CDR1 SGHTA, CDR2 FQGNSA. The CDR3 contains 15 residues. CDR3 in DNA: TGTGCCAGCAGCTTCCGGGACAGGGGTATCGGGGAGCTGTTTTTT. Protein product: CASSFRDRGIGELFF.

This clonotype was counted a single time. The CDR3 DNA is TGTGCCAGCTTGGGACCAAACACCGGGGAGCTGTTTTTT. Translating it yields CASLGPNTGELFF. This sequence joins TRBV28 and TRBJ2-2; either TRBD1 or TRBD2 may fit D (5 bases each). This CDR3 is 13 amino acids long. Germline V gene lookup returns CDR1 MDHEN and CDR2 SYDVKM. V shed 8 bases and J shed 2 bases, with 9 bases lying between them.

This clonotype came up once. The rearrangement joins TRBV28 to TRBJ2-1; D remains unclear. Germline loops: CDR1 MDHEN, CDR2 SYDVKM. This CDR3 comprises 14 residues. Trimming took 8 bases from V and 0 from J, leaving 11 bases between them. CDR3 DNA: TGTGCCAGCCGCAACCCAGGCTCCTACAATGAGCAGTTCTTC. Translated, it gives CASRNPGSYNEQFF.

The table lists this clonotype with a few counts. The CDR3 coding sequence is TGTGCCAGCAGCTCTATTCCAGGGACTAGCGGGAGGACTAGCACAGATACGCAGTATTTT. Residues: CASSSIPGTSGRTSTDTQYF. The rearrangement uses TRBV5-4 and TRBJ2-3, with 15 bases aligning to TRBD2. CDR1 is SGHNT, CDR2 YYREEE, per germline (reference sequence). The trim removed 3 bases at V and 0 bases at J, leaving 11 bases unmatched. The CDR3 has 20 amino acids.

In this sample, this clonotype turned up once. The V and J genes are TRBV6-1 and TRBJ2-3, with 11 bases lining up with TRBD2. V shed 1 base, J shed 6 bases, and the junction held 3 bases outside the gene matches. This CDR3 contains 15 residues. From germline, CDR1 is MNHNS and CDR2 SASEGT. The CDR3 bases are TGTGCCAGCAGTGAAGTAGCGGGGGGGCGGGATACGCAGTATTTT. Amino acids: CASSEVAGGRDTQYF.

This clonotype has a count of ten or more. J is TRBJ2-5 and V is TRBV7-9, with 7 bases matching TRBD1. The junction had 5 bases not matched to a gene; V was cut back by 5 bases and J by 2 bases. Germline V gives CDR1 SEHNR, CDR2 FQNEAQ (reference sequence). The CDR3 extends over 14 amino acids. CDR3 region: CASSRGQRQETQYF. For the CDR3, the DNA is TGTGCCAGCAGCCGGGGACAGCGACAAGAGACCCAGTACTTC. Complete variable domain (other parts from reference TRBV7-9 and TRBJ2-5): DTGVSQNPRHKITKRGQNVTFRCDPISEHNRLYWYRQTLGQGPEFLTYFQNEAQLEKSRLLSDRFSAERPKGSFSTLEIQRTEQGDSAMYLCASSRGQRQETQYFGPGTRLLVL.

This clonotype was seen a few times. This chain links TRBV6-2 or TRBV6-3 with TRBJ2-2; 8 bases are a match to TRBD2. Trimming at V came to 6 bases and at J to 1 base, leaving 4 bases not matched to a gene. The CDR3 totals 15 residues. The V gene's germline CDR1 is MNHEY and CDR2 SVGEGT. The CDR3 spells CASRPTSGNTGELFF. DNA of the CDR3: TGTGCCAGCAGACCAACTAGCGGGAACACCGGGGAGCTGTTTTTT.

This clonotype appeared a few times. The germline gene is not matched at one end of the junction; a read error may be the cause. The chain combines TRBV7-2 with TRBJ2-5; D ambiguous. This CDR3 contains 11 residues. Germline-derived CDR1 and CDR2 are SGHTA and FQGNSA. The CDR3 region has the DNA TGTGCCAGCAGCCCCCCGGGCGTTCCTATCTTC. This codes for CASSPPGVPIF. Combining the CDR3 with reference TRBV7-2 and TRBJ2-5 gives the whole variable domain GAGVSQSPSNKVTEKGKDVELRCDPISGHTALYWYRQSLGQGLEFLIYFQGNSAPDKSGLPSDRFSAERTGGSVSTLTIQRTQQEDSAVYLCASSPPGVPIFGPGTRLLVL.

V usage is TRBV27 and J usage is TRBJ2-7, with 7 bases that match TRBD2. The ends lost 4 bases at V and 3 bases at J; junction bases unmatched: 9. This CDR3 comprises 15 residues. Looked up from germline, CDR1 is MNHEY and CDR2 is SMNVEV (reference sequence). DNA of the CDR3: TGTGCCAGCAGTTCTCGGGCGGGAGAACACTACGAGCAGTACTTC. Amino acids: CASSSRAGEHYEQYF.

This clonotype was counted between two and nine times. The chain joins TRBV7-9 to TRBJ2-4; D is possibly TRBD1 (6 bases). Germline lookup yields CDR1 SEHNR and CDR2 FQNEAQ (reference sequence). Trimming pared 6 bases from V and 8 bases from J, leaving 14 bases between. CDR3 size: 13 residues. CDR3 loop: CASSPTGRYIQYF. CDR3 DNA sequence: TGTGCCAGCAGTCCTACAGGGAGATACATTCAGTACTTC.

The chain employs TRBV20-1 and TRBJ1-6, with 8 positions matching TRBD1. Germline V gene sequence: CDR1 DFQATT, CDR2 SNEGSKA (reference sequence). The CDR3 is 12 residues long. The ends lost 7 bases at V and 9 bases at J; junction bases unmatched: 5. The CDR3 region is CSVTGGRSPLHF. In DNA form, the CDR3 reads TGCAGTGTTACAGGGGGGCGTTCACCCCTCCACTTT.